This TCR beta chain was profiled in a study of cytomegalovirus exposure and HLA in healthy donors. Findings and caveats of the study: The Asian-associated ancestry cluster reportedly had fewer N-insertions than the approximately 670-donor mean in a later analysis. Both high specificity and high sensitivity reportedly marked the classifier's diagnosis of cytomegalovirus status. Later analysis associated a missense DCLRE1C variant with TCR beta V- and J-gene trimming. A later analysis revealed that TCR association rates differed between HLA loci, peaking at DRB1 and bottoming out at HLA-C.

With 60 Vbeta and 13 Jbeta primers, the PCR was carried out. Here immunoSEQ multiplex PCR was the method, and the copy in TCRdb shows in-frame clones only, minus some. The sample contains roughly 200,000 clones, less than 85% of which appear only once. On this clone: The antigen remains undetermined.

CDR3 size: 15 residues. Trimming removed 7 bases from V and 1 base from J; junction bases left unmatched: 5. Germline CDR1 WSHSY, CDR2 SAAADI. The sequencing input was PBMCs. The receptor comes from a man aged 40-55 years in good health and CMV-seronegative. The chain combines TRBV10-2 with TRBJ2-3; 10 bases are a match to TRBD2. The CDR3 region is CASTSLAGGTDTQYF. DNA for the CDR3: TGCGCCAGCACCAGTCTAGCGGGGGGCACAGATACGCAGTATTTT.